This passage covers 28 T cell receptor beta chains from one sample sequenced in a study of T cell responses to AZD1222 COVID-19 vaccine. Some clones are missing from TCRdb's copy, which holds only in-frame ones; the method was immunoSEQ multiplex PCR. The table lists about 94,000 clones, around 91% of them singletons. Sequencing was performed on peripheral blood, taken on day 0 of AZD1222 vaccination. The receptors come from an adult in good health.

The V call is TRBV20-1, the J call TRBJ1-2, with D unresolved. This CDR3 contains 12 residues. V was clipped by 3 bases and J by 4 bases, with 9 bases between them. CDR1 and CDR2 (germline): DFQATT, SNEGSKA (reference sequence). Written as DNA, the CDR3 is TGCAGTGCTAGTTCGGCCTCCTATGGCTACACCTTC. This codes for CSASSASYGYTF.

CDR3 residues: CASSPLAGVISTDTQYF. CDR3 nucleotide sequence: TGTGCCAGCAGTCCCCTAGCGGGGGTCATCAGCACAGATACGCAGTATTTT. The chain has TRBV27 and TRBJ2-3; 10 bases align to TRBD2. The length of the CDR3 is 17 residues. Germline V gives CDR1 MNHEY, CDR2 SMNVEV (reference sequence). Germline trimming cut 5 bases from V and 0 bases from J; bases unmatched to any gene: 8.

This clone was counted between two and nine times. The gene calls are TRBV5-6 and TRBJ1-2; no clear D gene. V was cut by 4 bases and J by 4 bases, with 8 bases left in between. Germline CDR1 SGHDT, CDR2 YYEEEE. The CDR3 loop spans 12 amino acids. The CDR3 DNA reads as TGTGCCAGCAGCCTCTGGGGCTATGGCTACACCTTC. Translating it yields CASSLWGYGYTF.

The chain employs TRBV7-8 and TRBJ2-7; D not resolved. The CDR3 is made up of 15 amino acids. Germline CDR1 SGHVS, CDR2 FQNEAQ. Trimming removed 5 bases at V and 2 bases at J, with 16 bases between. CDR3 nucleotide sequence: TGTGCCAGCAGCCGAGAAATGCTACCAACCTACGAGCAGTACTTC. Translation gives CASSREMLPTYEQYF. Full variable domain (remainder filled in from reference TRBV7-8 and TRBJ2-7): GAGVSQSPRYKVAKRGQDVALRCDPISGHVSLFWYQQALGQGPEFLTYFQNEAQLDKSGLPSDRFFAERPEGSVSTLKIQRTQQEDSAVYLCASSREMLPTYEQYFGPGTRLTVT.

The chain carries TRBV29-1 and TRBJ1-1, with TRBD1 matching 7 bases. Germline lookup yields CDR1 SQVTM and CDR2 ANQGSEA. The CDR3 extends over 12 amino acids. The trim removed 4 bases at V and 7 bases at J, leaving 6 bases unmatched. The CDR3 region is CSVGQGVSEAFF. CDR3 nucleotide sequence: TGCAGCGTTGGACAGGGTGTAAGTGAAGCTTTCTTT.

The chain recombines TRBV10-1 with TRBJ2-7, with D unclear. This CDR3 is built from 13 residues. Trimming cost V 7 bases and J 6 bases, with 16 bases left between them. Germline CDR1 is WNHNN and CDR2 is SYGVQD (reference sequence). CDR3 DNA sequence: TGCGCCAGCAAAACAAGGGTTAGACGCGAGCAGTACTTC. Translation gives CASKTRVRREQYF.

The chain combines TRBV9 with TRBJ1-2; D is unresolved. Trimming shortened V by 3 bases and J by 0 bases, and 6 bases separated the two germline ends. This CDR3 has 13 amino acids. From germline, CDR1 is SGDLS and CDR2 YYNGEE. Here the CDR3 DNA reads TGTGCCAGCAGCGCGACTACTAACTATGGCTACACCTTC. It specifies CASSATTNYGYTF.

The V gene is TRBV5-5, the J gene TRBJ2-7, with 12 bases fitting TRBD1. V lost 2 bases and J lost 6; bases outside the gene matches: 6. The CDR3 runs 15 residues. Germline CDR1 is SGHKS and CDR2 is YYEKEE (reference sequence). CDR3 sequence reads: CASSFGGTGGSEQYF. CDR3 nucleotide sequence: TGTGCCAGCAGCTTTGGAGGGACAGGGGGCTCCGAGCAGTACTTC.

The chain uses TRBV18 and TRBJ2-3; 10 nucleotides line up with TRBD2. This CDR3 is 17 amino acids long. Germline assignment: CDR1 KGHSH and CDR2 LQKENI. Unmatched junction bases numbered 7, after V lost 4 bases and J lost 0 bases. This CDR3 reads CASSQLAGTTSTDTQYF. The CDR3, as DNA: TGTGCCAGCTCACAACTAGCGGGGACGACTAGCACAGATACGCAGTATTTT. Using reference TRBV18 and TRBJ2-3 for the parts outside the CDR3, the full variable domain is NAGVMQNPRHLVRRRGQEARLRCSPMKGHSHVYWYRQLPEEGLKFMVYLQKENIIDESGMPKERFSAEFPKEGPSILRIQQVVRGDSAAYFCASSQLAGTTSTDTQYFGPGTRLTVL.

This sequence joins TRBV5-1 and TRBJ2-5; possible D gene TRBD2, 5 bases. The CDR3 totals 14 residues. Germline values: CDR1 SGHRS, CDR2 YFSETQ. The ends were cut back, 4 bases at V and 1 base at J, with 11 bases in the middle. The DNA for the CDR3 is TGCGCCAGCAGCCCGGACTCTACCCAAGAGACCCAGTACTTC. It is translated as CASSPDSTQETQYF.

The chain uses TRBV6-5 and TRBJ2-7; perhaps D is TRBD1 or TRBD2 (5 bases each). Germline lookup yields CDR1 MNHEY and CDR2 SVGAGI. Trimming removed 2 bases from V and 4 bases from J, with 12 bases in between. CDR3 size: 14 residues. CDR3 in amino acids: CASSYGTPPYEQYF. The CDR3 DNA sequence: TGTGCCAGCAGTTACGGGACCCCCCCTTACGAGCAGTACTTC.

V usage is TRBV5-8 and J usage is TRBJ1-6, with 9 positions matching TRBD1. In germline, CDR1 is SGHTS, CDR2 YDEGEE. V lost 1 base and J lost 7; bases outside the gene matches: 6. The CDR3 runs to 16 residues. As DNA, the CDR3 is TGTGCCAGCAGCTTGAGTACAGGGGGCAGAAATTCACCCCTCCACTTT. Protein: CASSLSTGGRNSPLHF.

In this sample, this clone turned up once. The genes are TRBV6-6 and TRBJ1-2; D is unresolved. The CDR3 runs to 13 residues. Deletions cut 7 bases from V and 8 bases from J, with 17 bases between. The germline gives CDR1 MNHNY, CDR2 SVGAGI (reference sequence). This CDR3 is CASIWSQDGGYTF. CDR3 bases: TGTGCCAGCATCTGGTCGCAGGATGGGGGCTACACCTTC.

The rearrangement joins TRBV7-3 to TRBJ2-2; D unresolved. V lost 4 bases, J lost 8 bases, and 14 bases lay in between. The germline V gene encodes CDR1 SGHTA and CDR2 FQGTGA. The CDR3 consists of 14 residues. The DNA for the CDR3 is TGTGCCAGCAGCTCGGGCCCTTCGGCGGGGGAGCTGTTTTTT. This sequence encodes CASSSGPSAGELFF.

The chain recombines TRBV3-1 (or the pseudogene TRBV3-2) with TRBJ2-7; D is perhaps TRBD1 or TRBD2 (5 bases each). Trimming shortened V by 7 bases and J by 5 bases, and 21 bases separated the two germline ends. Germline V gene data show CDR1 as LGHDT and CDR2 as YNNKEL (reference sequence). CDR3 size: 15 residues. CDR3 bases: TGTGCCAGCACACGGCTCGGGACCGCTTTGGACGAGCAGTACTTC. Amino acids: CASTRLGTALDEQYF.

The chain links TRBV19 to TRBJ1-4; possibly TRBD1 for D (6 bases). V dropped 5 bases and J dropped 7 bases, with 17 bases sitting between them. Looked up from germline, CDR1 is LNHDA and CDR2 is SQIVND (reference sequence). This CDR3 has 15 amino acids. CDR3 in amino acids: CASSPGQLGGEKLFF. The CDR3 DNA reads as TGTGCCAGTAGTCCCGGACAGTTGGGGGGTGAAAAACTGTTTTTT.

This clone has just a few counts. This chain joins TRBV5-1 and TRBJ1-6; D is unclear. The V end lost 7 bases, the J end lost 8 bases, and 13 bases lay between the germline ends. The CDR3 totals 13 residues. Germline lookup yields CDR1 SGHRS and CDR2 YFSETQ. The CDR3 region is CASSGLLDSPLHF. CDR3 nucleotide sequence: TGCGCCAGCTCCGGATTACTAGATTCACCCCTCCACTTT.

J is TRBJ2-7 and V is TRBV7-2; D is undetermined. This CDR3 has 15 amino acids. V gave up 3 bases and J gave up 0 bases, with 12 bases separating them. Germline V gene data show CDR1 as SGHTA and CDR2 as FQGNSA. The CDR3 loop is CASSLPVHSSYEQYF. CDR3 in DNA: TGTGCCAGCAGCTTGCCCGTTCATTCCTCCTACGAGCAGTACTTC.

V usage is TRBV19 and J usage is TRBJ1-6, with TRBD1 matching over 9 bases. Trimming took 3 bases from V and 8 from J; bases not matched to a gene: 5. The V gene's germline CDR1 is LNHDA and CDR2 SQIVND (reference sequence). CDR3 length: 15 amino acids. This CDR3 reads CASSMGQGGYSPLHF. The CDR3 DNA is TGTGCCAGTAGTATGGGACAGGGAGGGTATTCACCCCTCCACTTT.

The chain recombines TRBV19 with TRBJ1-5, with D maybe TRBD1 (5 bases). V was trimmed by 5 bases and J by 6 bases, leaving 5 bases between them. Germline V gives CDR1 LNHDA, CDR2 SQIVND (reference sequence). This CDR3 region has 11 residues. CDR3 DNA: TGTGCCAGTAGTGGGGGTCAGCCCCAGCATTTT. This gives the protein CASSGGQPQHF.

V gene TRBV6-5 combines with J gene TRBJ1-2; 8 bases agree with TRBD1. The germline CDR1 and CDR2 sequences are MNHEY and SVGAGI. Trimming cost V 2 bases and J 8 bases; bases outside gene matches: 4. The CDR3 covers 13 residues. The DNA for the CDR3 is TGTGCCAGCAGTTACCACGACAGGGGCGGCTACACCTTC. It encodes CASSYHDRGGYTF.

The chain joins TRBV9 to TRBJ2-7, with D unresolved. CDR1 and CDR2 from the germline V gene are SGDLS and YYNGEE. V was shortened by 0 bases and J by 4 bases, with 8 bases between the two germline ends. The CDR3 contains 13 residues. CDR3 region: CASSVGLAYEQYF. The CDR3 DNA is TGTGCCAGCAGCGTAGGCCTCGCGTACGAGCAGTACTTC.

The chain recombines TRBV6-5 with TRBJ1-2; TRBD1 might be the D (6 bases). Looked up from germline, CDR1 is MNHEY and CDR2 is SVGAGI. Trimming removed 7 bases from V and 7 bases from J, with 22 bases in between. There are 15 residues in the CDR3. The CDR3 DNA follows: TGTGCCAGCACCCGGGGACATTGGGGGGCGCGTGGCTACACCTTC. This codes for CASTRGHWGARGYTF.

The CDR3 is CASSQGQGVNIQYF. The CDR3 nucleotides are TGTGCCAGCAGCCAAGGACAGGGTGTAAACATTCAGTACTTC. The rearrangement joins TRBV3-1 (or the pseudogene TRBV3-2) to TRBJ2-4; 7 nucleotides agree with TRBD1. V shed 1 base and J 6 bases; nucleotides not matched to a gene: 3. This CDR3 spans 14 amino acids. The germline V gene has CDR1 LGHDT and CDR2 YNNKEL (reference sequence).

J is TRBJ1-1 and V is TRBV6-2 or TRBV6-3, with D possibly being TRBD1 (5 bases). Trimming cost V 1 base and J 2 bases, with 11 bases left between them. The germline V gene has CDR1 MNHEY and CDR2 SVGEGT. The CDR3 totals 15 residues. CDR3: CASSYLPGSNTEAFF. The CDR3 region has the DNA TGTGCCAGCAGTTACTTGCCAGGGAGTAACACTGAAGCTTTCTTT.

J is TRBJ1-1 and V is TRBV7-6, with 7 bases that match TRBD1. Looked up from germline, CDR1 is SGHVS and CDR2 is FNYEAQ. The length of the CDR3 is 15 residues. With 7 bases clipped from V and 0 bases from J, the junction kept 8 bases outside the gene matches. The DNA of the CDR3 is TGTGCCAGCACCCTGGACGGGACAGTGAACACTGAAGCTTTCTTT. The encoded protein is CASTLDGTVNTEAFF. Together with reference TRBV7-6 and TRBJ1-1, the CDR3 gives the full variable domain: GAGVSQSPRYKVTKRGQDVALRCDPISGHVSLYWYRQALGQGPEFLTYFNYEAQQDKSGLPNDRFSAERPEGSISTLTIQRTEQRDSAMYRCASTLDGTVNTEAFFGQGTRLTVV.

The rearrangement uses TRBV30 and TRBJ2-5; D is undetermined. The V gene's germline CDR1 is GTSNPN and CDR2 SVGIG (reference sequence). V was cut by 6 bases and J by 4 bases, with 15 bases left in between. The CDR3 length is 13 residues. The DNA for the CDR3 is TGTGCCTGCCGCGACTTTGGTGGAGAGACCCAGTACTTC. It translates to CACRDFGGETQYF.

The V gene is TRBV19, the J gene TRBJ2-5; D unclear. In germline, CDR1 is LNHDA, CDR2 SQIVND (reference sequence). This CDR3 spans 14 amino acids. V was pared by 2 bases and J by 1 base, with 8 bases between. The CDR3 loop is CASSIIDGQETQYF. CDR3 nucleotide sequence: TGTGCCAGTAGTATAATAGACGGCCAAGAGACCCAGTACTTC.